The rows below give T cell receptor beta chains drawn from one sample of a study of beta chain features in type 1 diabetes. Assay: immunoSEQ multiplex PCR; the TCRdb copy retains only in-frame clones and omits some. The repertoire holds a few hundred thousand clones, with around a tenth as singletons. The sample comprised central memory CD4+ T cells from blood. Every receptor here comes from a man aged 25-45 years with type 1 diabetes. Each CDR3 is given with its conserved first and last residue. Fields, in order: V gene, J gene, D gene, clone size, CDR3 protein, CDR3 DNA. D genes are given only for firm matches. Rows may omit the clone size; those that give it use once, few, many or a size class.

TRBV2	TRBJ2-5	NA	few	CASSDWETQYF	TGTGCCAGCAGTGATTGGGAGACCCAGTACTTC
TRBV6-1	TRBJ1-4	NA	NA	CASRVSTNEKLFF	TGTGCCAGCCGGGTCTCAACTAATGAAAAACTGTTTTTT
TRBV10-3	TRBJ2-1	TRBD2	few	CAITEAGGFDEQFF	TGTGCCATCACAGAAGCGGGAGGTTTCGATGAGCAGTTCTTC
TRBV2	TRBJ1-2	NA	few	CASSEVLRAAYGYTF	TGTGCCAGCAGTGAAGTTCTTAGGGCAGCCTATGGCTACACCTTC
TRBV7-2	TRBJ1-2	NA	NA	CASSFYKGTGYTF	TGTGCCAGCAGCTTTTACAAGGGAACGGGCTACACCTTC
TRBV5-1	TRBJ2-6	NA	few	CASSLGNSGANVLTF	TGCGCCAGCAGCCTCGGGAACTCTGGGGCCAACGTCCTGACTTTC
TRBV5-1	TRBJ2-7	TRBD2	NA	CASSLGTSGRRYEQYF	TGCGCCAGCAGCTTGGGGACTAGCGGGAGAAGGTACGAGCAGTACTTC
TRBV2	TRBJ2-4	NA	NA	CASSEGPTRDIQYF	TGTGCCAGCAGTGAGGGGCCCACCCGGGACATTCAGTACTTC
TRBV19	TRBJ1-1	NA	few	CASSIRSLTVSTEAFF	TGTGCCAGTAGCATCCGCTCTTTGACGGTCAGTACTGAAGCTTTCTTT
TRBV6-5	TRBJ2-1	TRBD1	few	CASSGRQGVGGEQFF	TGTGCCAGCAGCGGGCGACAGGGGGTAGGGGGTGAGCAGTTCTTC
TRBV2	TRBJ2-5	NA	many	CASSASRGFGETQYF	TGTGCCAGCAGTGCTAGCCGGGGGTTCGGAGAGACCCAGTACTTC
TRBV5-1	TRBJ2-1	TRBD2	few	CASSLGAGGANEQFF	TGCGCCAGCAGCTTGGGAGCGGGAGGAGCCAATGAGCAGTTCTTC
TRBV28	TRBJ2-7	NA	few	CASAGRETYEQYF	TGTGCCAGCGCCGGGCGGGAAACCTACGAGCAGTACTTC
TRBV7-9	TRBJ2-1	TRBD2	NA	CASSLWAGTSGSEEQFF	TGTGCCAGCAGCTTGTGGGCCGGGACTAGCGGGAGTGAGGAGCAGTTCTTC
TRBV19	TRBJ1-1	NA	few	CASIPRPGEANTEAFF	TGTGCCAGTATCCCCCGTCCGGGGGAAGCGAACACTGAAGCTTTCTTT
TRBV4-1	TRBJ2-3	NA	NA	CASSQDADRADTQYF	TGCGCCAGCAGCCAAGACGCTGACCGCGCAGATACGCAGTATTTT
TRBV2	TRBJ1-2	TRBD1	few	CASSLQDRVLYGYTF	TGTGCCAGCAGTCTCCAGGACAGGGTCCTCTATGGCTACACCTTC
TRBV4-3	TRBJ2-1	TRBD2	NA	CASSPRTRDEQFF	TGCGCCAGCAGCCCGCGGACTAGAGATGAGCAGTTCTTC
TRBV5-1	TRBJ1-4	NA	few	CASKVEATNEKLFF	TGCGCCAGCAAGGTAGAGGCAACTAATGAAAAACTGTTTTTT
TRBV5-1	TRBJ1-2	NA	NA	CASSLYIREGYGYTF	TGCGCCAGCAGCTTGTACATCCGAGAGGGCTATGGCTACACCTTC
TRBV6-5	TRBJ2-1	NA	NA	CASSSPGRRENEQFF	TGTGCCAGCAGTTCACCGGGACGGAGGGAGAATGAGCAGTTCTTC
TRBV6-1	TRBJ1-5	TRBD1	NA	CASSEIPGTASNQPQHF	TGTGCCAGCAGTGAGATCCCCGGGACAGCTAGCAATCAGCCCCAGCATTTT
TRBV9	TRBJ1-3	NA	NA	CASSPRTVSGNTIYF	TGTGCCAGCAGCCCCAGGACAGTCTCTGGAAACACCATATATTTT
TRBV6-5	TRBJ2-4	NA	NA	CASSPRRLAKNIQYF	TGTGCCAGCAGTCCCAGGAGGCTGGCCAAAAACATTCAGTACTTC
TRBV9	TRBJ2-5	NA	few	CASSAGPAEETQYF	TGTGCCAGCAGCGCGGGACCAGCCGAGGAGACCCAGTACTTC
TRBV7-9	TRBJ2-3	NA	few	CASSPLGADTQYF	TGTGCCAGCAGCCCCCTGGGGGCAGATACGCAGTATTTT
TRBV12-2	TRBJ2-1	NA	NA	CASRPHYEAPRDEQFF	TGTGCAAGTCGCCCCCACTATGAGGCCCCTCGGGATGAGCAGTTCTTC
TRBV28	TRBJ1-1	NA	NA	CASSLDRNTEAFF	TGTGCCAGCAGTCTAGACAGGAACACTGAAGCTTTCTTT
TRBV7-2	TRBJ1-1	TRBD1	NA	CASSLVGTGDTEAFF	TGTGCCAGCAGCCTCGTGGGGACAGGGGACACTGAAGCTTTCTTT